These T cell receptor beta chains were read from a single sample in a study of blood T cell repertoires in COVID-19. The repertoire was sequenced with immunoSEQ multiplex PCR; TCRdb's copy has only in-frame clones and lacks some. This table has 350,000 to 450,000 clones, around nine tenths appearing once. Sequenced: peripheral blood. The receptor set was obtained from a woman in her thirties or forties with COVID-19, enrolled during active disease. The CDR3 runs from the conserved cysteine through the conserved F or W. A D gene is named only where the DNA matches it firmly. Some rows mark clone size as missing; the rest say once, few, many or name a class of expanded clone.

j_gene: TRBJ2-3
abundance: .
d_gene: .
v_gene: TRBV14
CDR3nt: TGTGCCAGCAGCCAGGACTTCAATACGCAGTATTTT
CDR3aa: CASSQDFNTQYF

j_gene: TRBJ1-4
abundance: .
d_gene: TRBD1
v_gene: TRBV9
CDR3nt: TGTGCCAGCAGCGTAGTAGGGACAGCGGGTGAAAAACTGTTTTTT
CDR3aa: CASSVVGTAGEKLFF

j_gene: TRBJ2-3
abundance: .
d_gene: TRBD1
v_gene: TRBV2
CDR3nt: TGTGCCAGCAAAAGGGACAGGGGATCAGATACGCAGTATTTT
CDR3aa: CASKRDRGSDTQYF

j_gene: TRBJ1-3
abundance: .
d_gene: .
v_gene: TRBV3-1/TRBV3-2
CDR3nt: TGTGCCAGCAGCCTACAGGGAAACACCATATATTTT
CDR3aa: CASSLQGNTIYF

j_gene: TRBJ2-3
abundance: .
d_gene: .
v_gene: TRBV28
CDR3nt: TGTGCCAGCAGTTTCAGGGCAGATACGCAGTATTTT
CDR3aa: CASSFRADTQYF

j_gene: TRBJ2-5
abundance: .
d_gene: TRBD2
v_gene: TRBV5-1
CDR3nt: TGCGCCAGCAGCTTGGCCCTAGCGGCCCAAGAGACCCAGTACTTC
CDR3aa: CASSLALAAQETQYF

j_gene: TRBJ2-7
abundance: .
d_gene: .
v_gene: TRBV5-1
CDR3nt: TGCGCCAGTCCGGGACATACCTACGAGCAGTACTTC
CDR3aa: CASPGHTYEQYF

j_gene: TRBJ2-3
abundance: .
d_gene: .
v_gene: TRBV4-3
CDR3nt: TGCGCCAGCAGCCAAGATCGAATGGCGGGATTGCAGTATTTT
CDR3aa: CASSQDRMAGLQYF

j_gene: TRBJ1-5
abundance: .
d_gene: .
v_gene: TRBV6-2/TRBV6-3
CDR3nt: TGTGCCAGCAGTTACTCGTTGGGACATAGCAATCAGCCCCAGCATTTT
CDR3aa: CASSYSLGHSNQPQHF

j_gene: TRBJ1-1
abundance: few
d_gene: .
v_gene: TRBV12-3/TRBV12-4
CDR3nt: TGTGCCAGCAGTACGTCCTGGGAGACTGAAGCTTTCTTT
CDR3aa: CASSTSWETEAFF

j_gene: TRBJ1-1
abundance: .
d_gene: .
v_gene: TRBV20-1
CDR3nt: TGCAGTGCTAGTGAGGGACTGGGTACTGAAGCTTTCTTT
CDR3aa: CSASEGLGTEAFF

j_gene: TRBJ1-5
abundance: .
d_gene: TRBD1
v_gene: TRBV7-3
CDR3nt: TGTGCCAGCAGCCCCCGGGGGTACAGGGGGCATCAGCCCCAGCATTTT
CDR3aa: CASSPRGYRGHQPQHF

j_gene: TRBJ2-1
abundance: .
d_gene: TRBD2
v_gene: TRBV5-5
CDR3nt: TGTGCCAGCAGCTCCTGGACTAGCGGCAATGAGCAGTTCTTC
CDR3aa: CASSSWTSGNEQFF

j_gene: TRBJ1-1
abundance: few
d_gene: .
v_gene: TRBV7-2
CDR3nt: TGTGCCAGCAGCTTGGGGCTCGGGAACACTGAAGCTTTCTTT
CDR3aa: CASSLGLGNTEAFF

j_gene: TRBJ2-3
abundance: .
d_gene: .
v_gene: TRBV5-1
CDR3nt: TGCGCCAGCAGCCTCGTCGAGCCCGCGGGGTCAGATACGCAGTATTTT
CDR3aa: CASSLVEPAGSDTQYF

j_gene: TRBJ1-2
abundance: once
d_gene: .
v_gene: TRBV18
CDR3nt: TGTGCCAGCTCACCCGAGGAGGGGATCGGCTACACCTTC
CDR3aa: CASSPEEGIGYTF

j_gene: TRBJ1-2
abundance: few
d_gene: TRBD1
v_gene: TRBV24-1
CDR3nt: TGTGCCACCAGCCAGGGACAGACCTATGGCTACACCTTC
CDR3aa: CATSQGQTYGYTF

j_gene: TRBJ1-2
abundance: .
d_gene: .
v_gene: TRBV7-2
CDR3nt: TGTGCCAGCAGCTTAATGTCGGCCTTGGGCCTCTATGGCTACACCTTC
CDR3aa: CASSLMSALGLYGYTF

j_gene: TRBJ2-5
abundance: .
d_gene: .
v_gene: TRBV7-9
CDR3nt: TGTGCCAGCAGCCCCCGGCAGGACAATCTCCAAGAGACCCAGTACTTC
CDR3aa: CASSPRQDNLQETQYF

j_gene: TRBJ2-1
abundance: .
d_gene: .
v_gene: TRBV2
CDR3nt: TGTGCCAGCAGTAGGTGGGGGGAGGAAAGTGAGCAGTTCTTC
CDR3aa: CASSRWGEESEQFF

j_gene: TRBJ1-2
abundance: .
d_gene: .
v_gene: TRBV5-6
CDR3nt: TGTGCCAGCAGCTTGGTTCCGACTTATGGCTACACCTTC
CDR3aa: CASSLVPTYGYTF

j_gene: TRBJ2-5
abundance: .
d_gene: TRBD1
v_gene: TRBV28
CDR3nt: TGTGCCAGCAGTCCCTCCTCTATGAAGGACAGGGAGACCCAGTACTTC
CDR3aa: CASSPSSMKDRETQYF

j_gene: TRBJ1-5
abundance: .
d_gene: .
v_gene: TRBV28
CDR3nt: TGTGCCAGCAGTTTATTGGAGGGGTCGGGGCAGCCCCAGCATTTT
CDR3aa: CASSLLEGSGQPQHF

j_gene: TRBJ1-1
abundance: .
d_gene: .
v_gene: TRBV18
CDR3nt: TGTGCCAGCTCACCGAGTGGGAACACTGAAGCTTTCTTT
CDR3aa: CASSPSGNTEAFF

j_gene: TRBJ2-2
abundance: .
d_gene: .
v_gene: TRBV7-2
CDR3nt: TGTGCCAGCAGACTAGCCAGGAGGCCCGGGGAGCTGTTTTTT
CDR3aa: CASRLARRPGELFF

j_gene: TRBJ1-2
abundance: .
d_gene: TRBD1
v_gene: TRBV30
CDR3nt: TGTGCCTGGCGGAACAGGGGGCAGGGGTATGGCTACACCTTC
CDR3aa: CAWRNRGQGYGYTF

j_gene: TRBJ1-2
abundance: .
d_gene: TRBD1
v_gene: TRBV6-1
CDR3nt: TGTGCCAGCAGTGACCTACAGGGGGGCTTGGGCTATGGCTACACCTTC
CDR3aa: CASSDLQGGLGYGYTF

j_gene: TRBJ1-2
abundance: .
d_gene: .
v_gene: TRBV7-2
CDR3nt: TGTGCCAGCAGCTTACAAGGAGGGCACTATGGCTACACCTTC
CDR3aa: CASSLQGGHYGYTF

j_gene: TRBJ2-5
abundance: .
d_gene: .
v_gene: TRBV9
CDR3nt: TGTGCCAGCAGCGACCGGGACTACCAAGAGACCCAGTACTTC
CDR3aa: CASSDRDYQETQYF

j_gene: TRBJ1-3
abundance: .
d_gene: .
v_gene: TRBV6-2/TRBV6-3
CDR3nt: TGTGCCAGCAGTTACCCAACAACGGGGAACACCATATATTTT
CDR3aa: CASSYPTTGNTIYF

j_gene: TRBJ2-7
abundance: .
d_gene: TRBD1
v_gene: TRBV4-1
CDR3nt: TGCGCCAGCAGCCAAGCTCCAGGGGGCTACGAGCAGTACTTC
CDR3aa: CASSQAPGGYEQYF

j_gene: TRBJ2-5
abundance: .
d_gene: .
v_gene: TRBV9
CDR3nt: TGTGCCAGCAGCGCGAGGGCGTACCAAGAGACCCAGTACTTC
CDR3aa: CASSARAYQETQYF

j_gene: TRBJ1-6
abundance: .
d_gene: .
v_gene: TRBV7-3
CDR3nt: TGTGCCAGCAGCCTGACAGGATCTTCACCCCTCCACTTT
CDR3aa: CASSLTGSSPLHF